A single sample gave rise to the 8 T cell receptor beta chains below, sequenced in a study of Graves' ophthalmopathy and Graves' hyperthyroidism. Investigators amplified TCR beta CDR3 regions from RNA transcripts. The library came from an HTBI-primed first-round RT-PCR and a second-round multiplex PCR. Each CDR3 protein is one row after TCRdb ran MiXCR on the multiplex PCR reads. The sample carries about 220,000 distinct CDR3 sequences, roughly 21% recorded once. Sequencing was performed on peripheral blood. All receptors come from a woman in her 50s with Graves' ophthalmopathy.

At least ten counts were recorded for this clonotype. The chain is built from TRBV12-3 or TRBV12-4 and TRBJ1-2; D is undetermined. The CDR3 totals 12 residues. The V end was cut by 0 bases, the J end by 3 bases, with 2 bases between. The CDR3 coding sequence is TGTGCCAGCAGTTTAGCAGACTATGGCTACACCTTC. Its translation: CASSLADYGYTF.

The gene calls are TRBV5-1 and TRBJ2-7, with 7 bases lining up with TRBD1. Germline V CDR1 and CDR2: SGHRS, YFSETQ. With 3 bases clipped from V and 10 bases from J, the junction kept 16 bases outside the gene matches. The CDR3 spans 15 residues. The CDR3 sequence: CASSSTSGDSGQQYF. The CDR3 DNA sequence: TGCGCCAGCAGCTCCACTAGTGGGGACAGTGGACAACAGTACTTC.

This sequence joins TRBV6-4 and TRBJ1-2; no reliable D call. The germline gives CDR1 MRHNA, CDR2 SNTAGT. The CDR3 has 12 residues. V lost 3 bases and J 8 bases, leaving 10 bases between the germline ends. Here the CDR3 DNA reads TGTGCCAGCAGTGAGGGCTCTTTGGGCTACACCTTC. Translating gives CASSEGSLGYTF.

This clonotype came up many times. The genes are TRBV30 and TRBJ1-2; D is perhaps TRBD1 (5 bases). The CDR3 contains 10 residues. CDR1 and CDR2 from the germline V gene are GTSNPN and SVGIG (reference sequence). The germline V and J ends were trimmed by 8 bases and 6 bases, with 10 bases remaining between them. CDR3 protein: CATSGHGYTF. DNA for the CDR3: TGTGCCACGTCAGGGCATGGCTACACCTTC. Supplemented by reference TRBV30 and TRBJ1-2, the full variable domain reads SQTIHQWPATLVQPVGSPLSLECTVEGTSNPNLYWYRQAAGRGLQLLFYSVGIGQISSEVPQNLSASRPQDRQFILSSKKLLLSDSGFYLCATSGHGYTFGSGTRLTVV.

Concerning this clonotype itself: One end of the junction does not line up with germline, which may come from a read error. The CDR3 coding sequence is TGTGCCAGCAATCCACAGATCTATGGCTACATCTTC. Translated, it gives CASNPQIYGYIF. The chain has TRBV28 and TRBJ1-2; D uncertain. The CDR3 runs 12 residues. Germline CDR1 is MDHEN and CDR2 is SYDVKM.

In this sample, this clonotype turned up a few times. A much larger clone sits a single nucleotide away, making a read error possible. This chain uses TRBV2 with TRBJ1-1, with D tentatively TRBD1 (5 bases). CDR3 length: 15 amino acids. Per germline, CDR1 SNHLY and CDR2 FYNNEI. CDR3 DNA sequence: TGTGTCAGCAGTGAAGCGCTTGGGGGGTCCACTGAAGCTTTCTTT. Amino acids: CVSSEALGGSTEAFF. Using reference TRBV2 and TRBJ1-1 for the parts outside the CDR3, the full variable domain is EPEVTQTPSHQVTQMGQEVILRCVPISNHLYFYWYRQILGQKVEFLVSFYNNEISEKSEIFDDQFSVERPDGSNFTLKIRSTKLEDSAMYFCVSSEALGGSTEAFFGQGTRLTVV.

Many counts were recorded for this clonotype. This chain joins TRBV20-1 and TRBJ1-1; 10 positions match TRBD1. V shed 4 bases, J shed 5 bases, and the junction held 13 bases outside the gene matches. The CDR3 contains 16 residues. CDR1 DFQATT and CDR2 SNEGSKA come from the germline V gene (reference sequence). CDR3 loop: CSAKLDRGKKGTEAFF. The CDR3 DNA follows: TGCAGTGCTAAACTGGACAGGGGGAAAAAGGGGACTGAAGCTTTCTTT.

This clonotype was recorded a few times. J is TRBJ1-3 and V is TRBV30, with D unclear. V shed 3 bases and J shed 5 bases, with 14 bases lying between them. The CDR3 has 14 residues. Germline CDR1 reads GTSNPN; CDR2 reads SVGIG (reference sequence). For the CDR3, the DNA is TGTGCCTGGAGGACATTCCACGAAAGAAACACCATATATTTT. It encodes CAWRTFHERNTIYF.